This note documents a single TCR beta chain sequence. Enrollees, roughly 18 to 95 years old, lived in approximately 24 US areas. The germline V gene encodes CDR1 KGHDR and CDR2 SFDVKD. Trimming removed 7 bases from V and 0 bases from J; junction bases left unmatched: 5. The CDR3 has 16 residues. This entry belongs to a study of blood T cell repertoires in COVID-19. Study at large: The United States, Italy and Spain supplied acute and convalescent COVID-19 samples.

Under the authors' procedure: Reference gene primer amplification gave nucleated cell count estimates. Method: immunoSEQ multiplex PCR; TCRdb's copy keeps in-frame clones and lacks some. That table is the source of V, J and clone size, and D and trimming were worked out from the DNA. The data show approximately 130,000 clones, with about four fifths seen just once and over 15% held by the top ten. This TCR came from a man aged 30 to 45 who had recovered from COVID-19. V usage is TRBV24-1 and J usage is TRBJ2-2, with 9 nucleotides matching TRBD2. The sample consisted of PBMCs or T cells enriched from blood (not recorded which). The CDR3 sequence is CATSETSGTNTGELFF. For the CDR3, the DNA is TGTGCCACCAGCGAGACTAGCGGAACGAACACCGGGGAGCTGTTTTTT.